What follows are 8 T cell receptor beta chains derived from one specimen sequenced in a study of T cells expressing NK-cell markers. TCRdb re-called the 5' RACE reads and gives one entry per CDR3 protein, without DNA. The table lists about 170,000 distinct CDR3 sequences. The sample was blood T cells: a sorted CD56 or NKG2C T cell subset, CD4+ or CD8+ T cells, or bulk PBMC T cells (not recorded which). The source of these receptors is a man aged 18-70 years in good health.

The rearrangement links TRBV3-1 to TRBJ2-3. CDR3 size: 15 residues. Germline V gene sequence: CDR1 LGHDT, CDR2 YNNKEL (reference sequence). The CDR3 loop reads CASSSDTTSWDTQYF.

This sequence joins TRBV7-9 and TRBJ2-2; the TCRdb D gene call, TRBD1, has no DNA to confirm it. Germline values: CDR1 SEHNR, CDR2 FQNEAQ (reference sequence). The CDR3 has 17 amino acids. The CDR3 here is CASSLKAGTENTGELFF.

This CDR3 reads CASSPYYGYTF. The chain employs TRBV12-3 or TRBV12-4 and TRBJ1-2. The CDR3 runs to 11 residues.

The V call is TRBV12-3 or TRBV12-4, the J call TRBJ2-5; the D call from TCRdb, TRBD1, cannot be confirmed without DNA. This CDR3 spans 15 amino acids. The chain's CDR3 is CASSLSDWGGETQYF.

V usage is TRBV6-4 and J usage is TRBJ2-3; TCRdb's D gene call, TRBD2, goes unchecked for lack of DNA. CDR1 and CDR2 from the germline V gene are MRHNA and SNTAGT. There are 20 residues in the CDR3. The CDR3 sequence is CASTRRSGTSGGEGTDTQYF.

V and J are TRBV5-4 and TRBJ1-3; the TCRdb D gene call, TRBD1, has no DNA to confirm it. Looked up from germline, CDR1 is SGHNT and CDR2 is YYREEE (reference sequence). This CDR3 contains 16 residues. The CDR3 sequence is CASSSTRGAGGNTIYF.

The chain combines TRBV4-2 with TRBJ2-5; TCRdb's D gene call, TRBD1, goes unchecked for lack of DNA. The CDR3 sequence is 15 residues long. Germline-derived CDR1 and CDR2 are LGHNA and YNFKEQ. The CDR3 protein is CASSQPEGVKETQYF.

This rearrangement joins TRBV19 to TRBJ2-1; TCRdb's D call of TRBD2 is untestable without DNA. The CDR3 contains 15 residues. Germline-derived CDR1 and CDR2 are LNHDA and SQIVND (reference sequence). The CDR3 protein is CASSQGLVPHNEQFF.